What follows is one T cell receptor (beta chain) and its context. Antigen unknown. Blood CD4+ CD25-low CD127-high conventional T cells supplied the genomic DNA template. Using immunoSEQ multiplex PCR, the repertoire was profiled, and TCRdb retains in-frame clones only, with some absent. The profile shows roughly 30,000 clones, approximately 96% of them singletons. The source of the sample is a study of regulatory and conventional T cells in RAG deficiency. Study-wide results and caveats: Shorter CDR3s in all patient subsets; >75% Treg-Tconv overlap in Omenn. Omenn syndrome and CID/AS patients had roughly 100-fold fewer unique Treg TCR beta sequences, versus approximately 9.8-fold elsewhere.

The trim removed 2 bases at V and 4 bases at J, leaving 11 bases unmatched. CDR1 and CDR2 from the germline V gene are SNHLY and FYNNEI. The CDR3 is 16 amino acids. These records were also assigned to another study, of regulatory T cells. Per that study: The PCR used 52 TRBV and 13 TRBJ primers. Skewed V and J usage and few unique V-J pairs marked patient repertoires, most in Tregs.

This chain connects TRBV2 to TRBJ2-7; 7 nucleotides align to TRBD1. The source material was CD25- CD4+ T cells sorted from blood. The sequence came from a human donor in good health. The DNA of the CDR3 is TGTGCCAGCAGTGAATTCGGTGGGGGACAGTCATACGAGCAGTACTTC. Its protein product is CASSEFGGGQSYEQYF.